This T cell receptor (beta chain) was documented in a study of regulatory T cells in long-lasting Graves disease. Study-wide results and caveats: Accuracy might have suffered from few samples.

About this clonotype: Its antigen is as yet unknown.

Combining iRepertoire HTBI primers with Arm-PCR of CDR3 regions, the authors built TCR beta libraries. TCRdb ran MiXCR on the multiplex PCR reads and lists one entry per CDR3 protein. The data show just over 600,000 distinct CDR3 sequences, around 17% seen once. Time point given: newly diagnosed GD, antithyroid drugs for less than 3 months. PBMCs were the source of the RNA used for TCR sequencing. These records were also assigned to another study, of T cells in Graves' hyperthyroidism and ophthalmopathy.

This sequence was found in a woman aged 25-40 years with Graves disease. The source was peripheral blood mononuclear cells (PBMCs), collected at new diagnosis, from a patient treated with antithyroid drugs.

The CDR3 protein is CASGGSGELFF. CDR3 DNA sequence: TGTGCCAGCGGAGGGTCCGGGGAGCTGTTTTTT. The chain carries TRBV25-1 and TRBJ2-2, with a tentative D call TRBD2 (6 bases). The CDR3 spans 11 residues. V lost 8 bases and J lost 6, with 7 bases in between. Germline V lookup: CDR1 MGHDK, CDR2 SYGVNS.